Shown below are 30 T cell receptor beta chains from a single sample sequenced in a study of cytomegalovirus exposure and HLA in healthy donors. With 60 Vbeta and 13 Jbeta primers, the PCR was carried out. The repertoire was sequenced with immunoSEQ multiplex PCR; TCRdb's copy has only in-frame clones and lacks some. The data show about 120,000 clones, under 85% seen once. The sequenced sample consisted of PBMCs. Receptors originate from a man aged 35 to 55 in good health and CMV-seropositive.

The chain carries TRBV2 and TRBJ2-7; 9 bases map to TRBD1. The CDR3 consists of 13 residues. J gave up 3 bases and V 7 bases, and 4 bases lay outside the gene matches. The germline gives CDR1 SNHLY, CDR2 FYNNEI. The CDR3 loop reads CASTGTGHYEQYF. CDR3 DNA: TGTGCCAGCACCGGGACAGGGCACTACGAGCAGTACTTC.

This chain joins TRBV5-1 and TRBJ2-7; tentative D call: TRBD2 (5 bases). V shed 4 bases and J shed 7 bases, with 18 bases lying between them. Germline loops: CDR1 SGHRS, CDR2 YFSETQ. This CDR3 has 14 residues. CDR3 residues: CASSPRAGPGEQYF. CDR3 DNA: TGCGCCAGCAGCCCGAGGGCAGGCCCGGGGGAGCAGTACTTC.

The rearrangement links TRBV4-1 to TRBJ2-3; D ambiguous. Trimming shortened V by 0 bases and J by 3 bases, and 13 bases separated the two germline ends. The CDR3 runs to 16 residues. Per germline, CDR1 MGHRA and CDR2 YSYEKL. The CDR3 bases are TGCGCCAGCAGCCAAGATCGGCCGATCGGGACAGATACGCAGTATTTT. Amino acids: CASSQDRPIGTDTQYF.

The rearrangement joins TRBV30 to TRBJ2-7; TRBD1 might be the D (5 bases). Trimming stripped 4 bases from V and 1 base from J, with 11 bases between. This CDR3 is built from 13 residues. Germline-derived CDR1 and CDR2 are GTSNPN and SVGIG (reference sequence). CDR3 region: CAWNDGASYEQYF. CDR3 DNA: TGTGCCTGGAACGATGGGGCGTCCTACGAGCAGTACTTC.

The chain carries TRBV5-6 and TRBJ1-2; maybe TRBD1 (6 bases). Trimming took off 4 bases at V and 6 bases at J, with 16 bases between the two ends. CDR1 is SGHDT and CDR2 is YYEEEE in the germline V gene. The CDR3 is 14 residues long. CDR3: CASSGGHLFNGYTF. The CDR3 nucleotides read TGTGCCAGCAGCGGGGGCCACCTCTTTAATGGCTACACCTTC.

The chain has TRBV7-3 and TRBJ2-5; a possible D gene is TRBD1 (6 bases). Germline-derived CDR1 and CDR2 are SGHTA and FQGTGA. CDR3 length: 14 residues. The V end was cut by 5 bases, the J end by 1 base, with 11 bases between. DNA for the CDR3: TGTGCCAGCAGCCCGGACAGTCGCCAAGAGACCCAGTACTTC. Its translation is CASSPDSRQETQYF. Full variable domain (outside the CDR3, taken from reference TRBV7-3 and TRBJ2-5): GAGVSQTPSNKVTEKGKYVELRCDPISGHTALYWYRQSLGQGPEFLIYFQGTGAADDSGLPNDRFFAVRPEGSVSTLKIQRTERGDSAVYLCASSPDSRQETQYFGPGTRLLVL.

CDR3 bases: TGTGCCAGCAGCTTGGGTTCCCCAGGGGATGGGAATCAGCCCCAGCATTTT. As protein: CASSLGSPGDGNQPQHF. The V and J genes are TRBV5-6 and TRBJ1-5, with D tentatively TRBD1 (6 bases). Germline CDR1 is SGHDT and CDR2 is YYEEEE. The germline V and J ends were trimmed by 0 bases and 4 bases, with 17 bases remaining between them. CDR3 length: 17 amino acids.

The chain is built from TRBV27 and TRBJ2-1, with 8 bases lining up with TRBD2. Trimming at V came to 0 bases and at J to 4 bases, leaving 2 bases not matched to a gene. The length of the CDR3 is 15 residues. CDR1 and CDR2 (germline): MNHEY, SMNVEV (reference sequence). CDR3 nucleotides: TGTGCCAGCAGTTTATCACGGGGGGGGTACAATGAGCAGTTCTTC. The encoded protein is CASSLSRGGYNEQFF.

This clone was detected once. V usage is TRBV5-1 and J usage is TRBJ2-3; D gene unclear. CDR1 is SGHRS, CDR2 YFSETQ, per germline. The CDR3 loop spans 14 amino acids. V shed 4 bases and J shed 6 bases, with 15 bases lying between them. The CDR3 loop is CASSPDSTQDTQYF. CDR3 nucleotides: TGCGCCAGCAGCCCCGACTCGACGCAGGATACGCAGTATTTT.

The V gene is TRBV7-8, the J gene TRBJ2-3; the D gene is possibly TRBD1 (5 bases). The ends were cut back, 2 bases at V and 3 bases at J, with 12 bases in the middle. Germline CDR1 is SGHVS and CDR2 is FQNEAQ. This CDR3 has 15 amino acids. In nucleotides, the CDR3 is TGTGCCAGCAGCTTACAGGGTATAATGACAGATACGCAGTATTTT. Translation gives CASSLQGIMTDTQYF. Supplemented by reference TRBV7-8 and TRBJ2-3, the full variable domain reads GAGVSQSPRYKVAKRGQDVALRCDPISGHVSLFWYQQALGQGPEFLTYFQNEAQLDKSGLPSDRFFAERPEGSVSTLKIQRTQQEDSAVYLCASSLQGIMTDTQYFGPGTRLTVL.

The rearrangement links TRBV19 to TRBJ1-6; TRBD1 is a possible D gene (5 bases). Trimming left V 8 bases short and J 6 bases short, with 8 bases between. The CDR3 covers 12 residues. Germline V gives CDR1 LNHDA, CDR2 SQIVND (reference sequence). CDR3 region: CASGGVNSPLHF. CDR3 DNA sequence: TGTGCCAGTGGGGGGGTTAATTCACCCCTCCACTTT.

The sample holds a few counts of this clone. J is TRBJ2-3 and V is TRBV2, with TRBD1 matching over 7 bases. The ends lost 1 base at V and 5 bases at J; junction bases unmatched: 3. This CDR3 has 14 residues. Germline lookup yields CDR1 SNHLY and CDR2 FYNNEI. Here the CDR3 reads CASSEGAGGDTQYF. CDR3 nucleotide sequence: TGTGCCAGCAGTGAAGGGGCAGGGGGAGATACGCAGTATTTT.

The chain is built from TRBV2 and TRBJ1-5; no firm D call. Germline V CDR1 and CDR2: SNHLY, FYNNEI. Trimming left V 4 bases short and J 11 bases short, with 9 bases between. The CDR3 runs to 11 residues. CDR3 sequence (DNA): TGTGCCAGCAGTGCCACCGGGGCCCAGCATTTT. Residues: CASSATGAQHF.

This chain links TRBV11-2 with TRBJ1-5; no clear D. Germline V gene lookup returns CDR1 SGHAT and CDR2 FQNNGV. This CDR3 region has 15 residues. V was pared by 1 base and J by 0 bases, with 7 bases between. The CDR3 DNA reads TGTGCCAGCAGCTTAGGCGCGTATAGCAATCAGCCCCAGCATTTT. It specifies CASSLGAYSNQPQHF. The whole variable domain, remainder taken from reference TRBV11-2 and TRBJ1-5, is EAGVAQSPRYKIIEKRQSVAFWCNPISGHATLYWYQQILGQGPKLLIQFQNNGVVDDSQLPKDRFSAERLKGVDSTLKIQPAKLEDSAVYLCASSLGAYSNQPQHFGDGTRLSIL.

This clone was counted only a few times. The gene calls are TRBV6-6 and TRBJ1-2; no definite D call. The CDR3 covers 13 residues. V lost 0 bases and J 6 bases, leaving 8 bases between the germline ends. Germline values: CDR1 MNHNY, CDR2 SVGAGI (reference sequence). CDR3 bases: TGTGCCAGCAGTTACTCGAGCGACCATGGCTACACCTTC. Protein sequence: CASSYSSDHGYTF.

This chain links TRBV15 with TRBJ2-5; the D gene is possibly TRBD2 (5 bases). This CDR3 spans 17 amino acids. V lost 5 bases to trimming and J lost 1 base, with 20 bases between them. Germline V gene sequence: CDR1 LNHNV, CDR2 YYDKDF (reference sequence). CDR3 amino acids: CATSERRRPLAQETQYF. As DNA, the CDR3 is TGTGCCACCAGCGAGAGGAGGCGACCACTGGCCCAAGAGACCCAGTACTTC.

This clone showed up just once. This chain joins TRBV5-5 and TRBJ1-2, with TRBD1 identical over 10 bases. Germline loops: CDR1 SGHKS, CDR2 YYEKEE (reference sequence). The V and J ends lost 3 bases and 5 bases, in that order; junction bases with no gene match: 1. This CDR3 contains 13 residues. CDR3 in DNA: TGTGCCAGCAGCTCGGGACAGGGGTATGGCTACACCTTC. It translates to CASSSGQGYGYTF. The full variable domain, in which reference TRBV5-5 and TRBJ1-2 provide the parts outside the CDR3, is DAGVTQSPTHLIKTRGQQVTLRCSPISGHKSVSWYQQVLGQGPQFIFQYYEKEERGRGNFPDRFSARQFPNYSSELNVNALLLGDSALYLCASSSGQGYGYTFGSGTRLTVV.

The rearrangement joins TRBV5-8 to TRBJ1-3; D remains ambiguous. The V end was cut by 6 bases, the J end by 9 bases, with 19 bases between. This CDR3 is 14 amino acids long. Germline V CDR1 and CDR2: SGHTS, YDEGEE. The CDR3 DNA sequence: TGTGCCAGCACCCTCACGAGGTCCGTCGTCACCATATATTTT. Its protein is CASTLTRSVVTIYF.

This clone was recorded only once. The chain combines TRBV4-1 with TRBJ1-2, with D possibly TRBD1 on 5 matching bases. The V and J ends lost 0 bases and 5 bases respectively, with 13 bases between them. The CDR3 consists of 15 residues. The V gene's germline CDR1 is MGHRA and CDR2 YSYEKL. CDR3 in DNA: TGCGCCAGCAGCCAAGACAGGGCCCAGGAATATGGCTACACCTTC. This gives the protein CASSQDRAQEYGYTF.

This sequence joins TRBV6-4 and TRBJ2-7, with D possibly TRBD1 on 6 matching bases. Trimming removed 9 bases at V and 7 bases at J, with 19 bases between. CDR3 length equals 13 residues. The germline CDR1 and CDR2 sequences are MRHNA and SNTAGT. The CDR3 loop is CARDSQITGEQYF. The CDR3 DNA reads TGTGCCAGGGACAGTCAAATAACGGGGGAGCAGTACTTC.

The chain employs TRBV23-1 and TRBJ2-5; D gene ambiguous. The end of the DNA fits TRBJ2-7 better, so the J call may be wrong. TRBV23-1 is designated an ORF whose function remains uncertain. The CDR3 totals 13 residues. DNA for the CDR3: TGCGCCAGCAGATTTAGCTGGGGCTACGAGCAGTACTTC. Protein sequence: CASRFSWGYEQYF.

This chain uses TRBV27 with TRBJ1-4; unclear D gene. Germline loops: CDR1 MNHEY, CDR2 SMNVEV (reference sequence). V was clipped by 8 bases and J by 7 bases, with 5 bases between them. CDR3 length equals 10 residues. The CDR3, as DNA: TGTGCCAGCGGAGGTGAAAAACTGTTTTTT. This sequence encodes CASGGEKLFF.

The chain is built from TRBV6-1 and TRBJ2-7, with D unresolved. Germline-derived CDR1 and CDR2 are MNHNS and SASEGT. The V end lost 5 bases, the J end lost 3 bases, and 5 bases lay between the germline ends. The length of the CDR3 is 11 residues. The CDR3: CASSINYEQYF. The CDR3 DNA follows: TGTGCCAGCAGTATAAACTACGAGCAGTACTTC.

The chain is built from TRBV7-2 and TRBJ2-1; D not resolved. Trimming pared 1 base from V and 7 bases from J, leaving 5 bases between. Looked up from germline, CDR1 is SGHTA and CDR2 is FQGNSA. The CDR3 consists of 12 residues. DNA of the CDR3: TGTGCCAGCAGCTTAGTACGGAATGAGCAGTTCTTC. This gives the protein CASSLVRNEQFF.

The chain employs TRBV19 and TRBJ2-7; perhaps TRBD1 as D (6 bases). Looked up from germline, CDR1 is LNHDA and CDR2 is SQIVND (reference sequence). Trimming removed 7 bases from V and 2 bases from J, with 15 bases in between. The CDR3 has 14 residues. The chain's CDR3 is CASTKTGQTYEQYF. In nucleotides, the CDR3 is TGTGCCAGTACCAAGACGGGACAAACCTACGAGCAGTACTTC.

The gene calls are TRBV11-3 and TRBJ1-1; D is possibly TRBD1 (5 bases). The V end lost 2 bases, the J end lost 0 bases, and 7 bases lay between the germline ends. From germline, CDR1 is SGHNT and CDR2 YENEEA. This CDR3 contains 14 residues. The CDR3 nucleotides read TGTGCCAGCAGCTTAAACAGGTTGAACACTGAAGCTTTCTTT. Translation: CASSLNRLNTEAFF. The whole variable domain, remainder taken from reference TRBV11-3 and TRBJ1-1, is EAGVVQSPRYKIIEKKQPVAFWCNPISGHNTLYWYLQNLGQGPELLIRYENEEAVDDSQLPKDRFSAERLKGVDSTLKIQPAELGDSAVYLCASSLNRLNTEAFFGQGTRLTVV.

The V and J genes are TRBV2 and TRBJ2-1; maybe TRBD2 (5 bases). V lost 0 bases, J lost 6 bases, and 12 bases lay in between. The germline CDR1 and CDR2 sequences are SNHLY and FYNNEI. The CDR3 consists of 15 residues. CDR3 coding DNA: TGTGCCAGCAGTGAAGCTCAGGTGGCGGGCAATGAGCAGTTCTTC. It translates to CASSEAQVAGNEQFF.

This clone was observed a handful of times. This rearrangement joins TRBV18 to TRBJ2-7; D unclear. Germline loops: CDR1 KGHSH, CDR2 LQKENI. V was clipped by 2 bases and J by 3 bases, with 11 bases between them. The CDR3 totals 14 residues. The CDR3 DNA sequence: TGTGCCAGCTCACCAGGCTCGGGTATCTACGAGCAGTACTTC. Translating it yields CASSPGSGIYEQYF.

The J gene is TRBJ1-1, the V gene TRBV7-9, with D unresolved. This CDR3 is built from 11 residues. Germline values: CDR1 SEHNR, CDR2 FQNEAQ (reference sequence). Trimming took off 5 bases at V and 5 bases at J, with 6 bases between the two ends. This chain's CDR3 is CASSPQTEAFF. CDR3 DNA sequence: TGTGCCAGCAGCCCCCAAACTGAAGCTTTCTTT.

This chain links TRBV2 with TRBJ2-1; the D gene is possibly TRBD2 (7 bases). The germline gives CDR1 SNHLY, CDR2 FYNNEI. This CDR3 region has 14 residues. Trimming left V 8 bases short and J 8 bases short, with 19 bases between. The chain's CDR3 is CASAGTTRGYEQFF. CDR3 nucleotides: TGTGCCAGCGCGGGGACTACCAGGGGATATGAGCAGTTCTTC.